A selection of T cell receptor beta chains follows, all from one sample in a study of blood T cells in healthy people across ages. TCRdb re-called the 5' RACE reads through MiXCR, storing one row per CDR3 protein. The sample consists of approximately 800,000 distinct CDR3 sequences, more than 35% of them appearing once. The sequencing input was blood. The receptor source for this set is an older man in good health. The CDR3 runs from the conserved cysteine through the conserved F or W. D genes are given only for firm matches. Only some rows state a clone size, as once, few, many or a class for expanded clones.

j_call d_call cdr3_length clone_size v_call cdr3_aa cdr3_nt
TRBJ1-2 . 14 . TRBV4-1 CASSSGTGVSDYTF TGCGCCAGCAGTTCAGGCACGGGGGTAAGCGACTACACCTTC
TRBJ2-5 TRBD2 16 . TRBV6-5 CASSPVAGAALETQYF TGTGCCAGCAGTCCCGTAGCGGGAGCAGCGTTAGAGACCCAGTACTTC
TRBJ2-1 . 16 . TRBV20-1 CSASLGGRGTYNEQFF TGCAGTGCTAGCCTTGGAGGGCGCGGAACCTACAATGAGCAGTTCTTC
TRBJ2-1 . 14 many TRBV2 CASSDLRSYNEQFF TGTGCCAGCAGTGACCTTCGCTCCTACAATGAGCAGTTCTTC
TRBJ2-5 . 14 . TRBV18 CASSPLLSQETQYF TGTGCCAGCTCACCACTCCTCAGTCAAGAGACCCAGTACTTC
TRBJ2-7 . 11 . TRBV20-1 CSAPGTYEQYF TGCAGTGCCCCGGGGACCTACGAGCAGTACTTC
TRBJ1-5 . 15 few TRBV10-3 CAIRDRPGSNQPQHF TGTGCCATCAGGGACCGGCCGGGTAGCAATCAGCCCCAGCATTTT
TRBJ2-2 TRBD1 16 . TRBV10-3 CAISKDRGRNTGELFF TGTGCCATCAGCAAGGACAGGGGACGGAACACCGGGGAGCTGTTTTTT
TRBJ1-2 . 14 . TRBV7-8 CASSLVPVGYGYTF TGTGCCAGCAGCTTGGTACCTGTGGGCTATGGCTACACCTTC
TRBJ2-4 . 13 many TRBV7-9 CASSRQAENIQYF TGTGCCAGCAGCCGCCAGGCGGAAAACATTCAGTACTTC
TRBJ2-7 . 14 . TRBV5-1 CASSFEGRPDEQYF TGCGCCAGCAGCTTCGAGGGCAGACCTGACGAGCAGTACTTC
TRBJ1-4 . 13 . TRBV6-5 CASTRASNEKLFF TGTGCCAGCACAAGAGCTTCTAATGAAAAACTGTTTTTT
TRBJ2-5 . 14 . TRBV27 CASTKTGNQETQYF TGTGCCAGCACCAAAACAGGGAACCAAGAGACCCAGTACTTC
TRBJ2-1 . 15 . TRBV12-3/TRBV12-4 CASSFVGLRYNEQFF TGTGCCAGCAGTTTTGTGGGACTTAGATACAATGAGCAGTTCTTC
TRBJ2-3 TRBD2 17 . TRBV20-1 CSARGTSGFIRTDTQYF TGCAGTGCTAGAGGGACTAGCGGCTTTATCCGCACAGATACGCAGTATTTT
TRBJ2-5 TRBD2 16 . TRBV11-3 CASSPGLAGIQETQYF TGTGCCAGCAGCCCGGGACTAGCGGGAATCCAAGAGACCCAGTACTTC
TRBJ2-3 TRBD2 16 many TRBV7-2 CASSTAGSGRAPTQYF TGTGCCAGCAGCACGGCGGGTAGCGGGAGGGCTCCTACGCAGTATTTT
TRBJ1-1 TRBD1 13 . TRBV5-6 CASSWLGTGKAFF TGTGCCAGCAGCTGGTTAGGGACAGGGAAAGCTTTCTTT
TRBJ1-4 . 14 . TRBV7-2 CASSSRPTNEKLFF TGTGCCAGCAGCTCCCGCCCAACTAATGAAAAACTGTTTTTT
TRBJ2-5 TRBD2 14 few TRBV2 CASSGRTSEGTQYF TGTGCCAGCAGTGGAAGGACTAGCGAGGGGACCCAGTACTTC
TRBJ1-2 . 15 . TRBV12-3/TRBV12-4 CASSLAPDRVYGYTF TGTGCCAGCAGTTTAGCGCCTGACAGAGTTTATGGCTACACCTTC
TRBJ2-4 . 14 . TRBV7-2 CASSLAGGDSVQYF TGTGCCAGCAGCTTAGCGGGGGGCGACTCAGTGCAGTACTTC
TRBJ1-2 . 15 . TRBV5-6 CASSLYRVPNYGYTF TGTGCCAGCAGCTTGTACCGGGTCCCCAACTATGGCTACACCTTC
TRBJ1-5 TRBD1 17 few TRBV18 CASSPRSRQGSNQPQHF TGTGCCAGCTCACCCCGGTCCAGACAGGGTAGCAATCAGCCCCAGCATTTT
TRBJ2-3 TRBD2 16 . TRBV12-3/TRBV12-4 CASSGIAGGRTDTQYF TGTGCCAGCAGTGGAATAGCGGGAGGTCGCACAGATACGCAGTATTTT
TRBJ1-1 TRBD1 17 . TRBV20-1 CSARGLGQGALNTEAFF TGCAGTGCTAGGGGACTCGGACAGGGGGCTTTAAATACTGAAGCTTTCTTT
TRBJ2-7 . 14 many TRBV10-3 CAISLGGGGYEQYF TGTGCCATAAGCCTCGGCGGAGGGGGCTACGAGCAGTACTTC
TRBJ2-1 TRBD2 13 . TRBV6-6 CASSLAGVETQFF TGTGCCAGCAGCCTGGCGGGGGTTGAGACCCAGTTCTTC
TRBJ2-5 . 15 . TRBV7-2 CASSSQTRPQETQYF TGTGCCAGCAGCTCCCAGACTAGACCACAAGAGACCCAGTACTTC
TRBJ2-1 . 14 . TRBV7-2 CASSLGLDENEQFF TGTGCCAGCAGCTTAGGACTAGACGAGAATGAGCAGTTCTTC